This T cell receptor beta chain was profiled in a study of Graves' ophthalmopathy and Graves' hyperthyroidism. Transcripts of RNA were the source for amplifying TCR beta CDR3 regions. RT-PCR with HTBI primers came first, then second-round multiplex PCR. One entry per CDR3 protein results from TCRdb running MiXCR on the multiplex PCR reads. Here the sample spans a few hundred thousand distinct CDR3 sequences, more than 20% being singletons. The sample holds many counts of this clonotype. The V gene's germline CDR1 is MNHNS and CDR2 SASEGT. Trimming took 0 bases from V and 7 from J, leaving 16 bases between them. The CDR3 consists of 15 residues. Clinical symptoms, serum thyroxine, TRAb, thyroid ultrasound and orbital computed tomography determined diagnosis.

This rearrangement joins TRBV6-1 to TRBJ2-7; D uncertain. The sequenced material came from peripheral blood. This receptor was identified in a woman aged 18 to 35 with stable Graves' hyperthyroidism. The CDR3 sequence: CASSEALSTVREQYF. CDR3 DNA: TGTGCCAGCAGTGAAGCGCTTAGTACAGTGCGGGAGCAGTACTTC.